Following are 23 T cell receptor beta chains from one sample sequenced in a study of blood T cell repertoires in COVID-19. Profiling relied on immunoSEQ multiplex PCR, and the TCRdb table lists in-frame clones only, not all of them. Seen here are fewer than 150,000 clones, around nine tenths observed once, and the top ten hold roughly 4%. The sample consisted of peripheral blood. These receptors originate from a woman in her 40s with acute or convalescent COVID-19.

The gene calls are TRBV3-1 (or the pseudogene TRBV3-2) and TRBJ2-1, with 7 bases fitting TRBD2. V was pared by 0 bases and J by 8 bases, with 7 bases of the junction left unmatched. The CDR3 has 15 amino acids. Germline CDR1 is LGHDT and CDR2 is YNNKEL (reference sequence). CDR3 sequence (DNA): TGTGCCAGCAGCCAAGAGGGGGGGTCCTGGGATGAGCAGTTCTTC. Translated: CASSQEGGSWDEQFF.

This chain joins TRBV29-1 and TRBJ2-2; TRBD1 matches 7 bases. The germline V gene encodes CDR1 SQVTM and CDR2 ANQGSEA. This CDR3 spans 14 amino acids. J was trimmed by 1 base and V by 5 bases; bases with no gene match: 4. The CDR3 is CSVSWTGNTGELFF. The CDR3 nucleotides are TGCAGCGTTTCGTGGACAGGGAACACCGGGGAGCTGTTTTTT.

This chain links TRBV4-1 with TRBJ1-3; maybe TRBD1 (6 bases). CDR1 MGHRA and CDR2 YSYEKL come from the germline V gene. The V end was cut by 4 bases, the J end by 2 bases, with 15 bases between. CDR3 length: 16 amino acids. In nucleotides, the CDR3 is TGCGCCAGCAGCCGGTACAGGGAAAATACTGGAAACACCATATATTTT. It translates to CASSRYRENTGNTIYF.

The chain employs TRBV6-5 and TRBJ2-7; D is perhaps TRBD2 (6 bases). The CDR3 length is 13 residues. From germline, CDR1 is MNHEY and CDR2 SVGAGI. Deletions cut 8 bases from V and 5 bases from J, with 16 bases between. The CDR3 DNA follows: TGTGCCAGCCGTACGAAGGGGAGGAACGAGCAGTACTTC. It yields the protein CASRTKGRNEQYF.

V gene TRBV5-4 combines with J gene TRBJ1-2; TRBD1 aligns across 9 bases. The CDR3 sequence is 16 residues long. Germline V gene data show CDR1 as SGHNT and CDR2 as YYREEE (reference sequence). Trimming at V came to 2 bases and at J to 6 bases, leaving 11 bases not matched to a gene. The CDR3 sequence is CASSFSYRDREDGYTF. The CDR3 coding sequence is TGTGCCAGCAGCTTCTCATACCGGGACAGGGAGGATGGCTACACCTTC.

This sequence joins TRBV27 and TRBJ2-3, with TRBD1 matching 9 bases. The CDR3 length is 15 residues. The trim removed 3 bases at V and 2 bases at J, leaving 3 bases unmatched. Germline-derived CDR1 and CDR2 are MNHEY and SMNVEV (reference sequence). CDR3 coding DNA: TGTGCCAGCAGTTTGTGGACAGGGGCCACAGATACGCAGTATTTT. Translation gives CASSLWTGATDTQYF.

As DNA, the CDR3 is TGTGCCAGCAGCTTAAAGGGACTAGCCCTATCTGGGGCCAACGTCCTGACTTTC. This translates into CASSLKGLALSGANVLTF. V is TRBV7-9 and J is TRBJ2-6; 9 bases line up with TRBD2. Per germline, CDR1 SEHNR and CDR2 FQNEAQ (reference sequence). J gave up 1 base and V 2 bases, and 6 bases lay outside the gene matches. CDR3 length equals 18 residues.

The genes are TRBV12-5 and TRBJ1-2; the match to TRBD1 covers 7 bases. Germline CDR1 is LGHNT and CDR2 is FRNRAP. The V segment lost 6 bases and the J segment 4 bases; nucleotides outside the gene matches: 5. This CDR3 has 13 amino acids. CDR3 nucleotide sequence: TGTGCTAGTGGGACCACAGGGGTCTATGGCTACACCTTC. The encoded protein is CASGTTGVYGYTF.

This chain joins TRBV7-8 and TRBJ1-6; no definite D call. This CDR3 has 17 amino acids. Germline CDR1 and CDR2: SGHVS and FQNEAQ. Trimming took off 0 bases at V and 0 bases at J, with 9 bases between the two ends. The CDR3 reads CASSLARGSSYNSPLHF. The CDR3 bases are TGTGCCAGCAGCTTAGCGCGCGGCAGCTCCTATAATTCACCCCTCCACTTT.

The sample holds one count of this clone. The genes are TRBV4-2 and TRBJ2-1; D is uncertain. The CDR3 consists of 12 residues. Germline CDR1 and CDR2: LGHNA and YNFKEQ. Trimming took off 0 bases at V and 7 bases at J, with 4 bases between the two ends. CDR3 DNA: TGTGCCAGCAGCCAAGATCGGAATGAGCAGTTCTTC. Translation gives CASSQDRNEQFF.

The V call is TRBV15, the J call TRBJ2-1, with 9 bases aligning to TRBD2. CDR3 length equals 18 residues. The V and J ends lost 0 bases and 1 base, in that order; junction bases with no gene match: 7. Germline assignment: CDR1 LNHNV and CDR2 YYDKDF (reference sequence). The CDR3 sequence is CATSRDILAGASYNEQFF. CDR3 DNA: TGTGCCACCAGCAGAGATATATTAGCGGGAGCTTCCTACAATGAGCAGTTCTTC.

The genes are TRBV4-3 and TRBJ1-5; possible D gene TRBD1, 5 bases. Trimming cost V 0 bases and J 6 bases, with 12 bases left between them. The CDR3 covers 15 residues. Germline V gene lookup returns CDR1 LGHNA and CDR2 YSLEER. CDR3 region: CASSQDQGDGQPQHF. DNA of the CDR3: TGCGCCAGCAGCCAAGATCAGGGCGACGGTCAGCCCCAGCATTTT.

V gene TRBV9 combines with J gene TRBJ1-6, with TRBD1 matching over 7 bases. The germline V gene has CDR1 SGDLS and CDR2 YYNGEE. V gave up 0 bases and J gave up 6 bases; unmatched junction bases: 12. This CDR3 is 18 amino acids long. CDR3 sequence (DNA): TGTGCCAGCAGCGTAGCCCGGGACAGTGACATAACTAATTCACCCCTCCACTTT. It specifies CASSVARDSDITNSPLHF. Using reference TRBV9 and TRBJ1-6 for the parts outside the CDR3, the full variable domain is DSGVTQTPKHLITATGQRVTLRCSPRSGDLSVYWYQQSLDQGLQFLIQYYNGEERAKGNILERFSAQQFPDLHSELNLSSLELGDSALYFCASSVARDSDITNSPLHFGNGTRLTVT.

V usage is TRBV7-3 and J usage is TRBJ2-5, with 7 bases fitting TRBD1. Germline loops: CDR1 SGHTA, CDR2 FQGTGA. J gave up 2 bases and V 4 bases, and 1 base lay outside the gene matches. There are 13 residues in the CDR3. DNA for the CDR3: TGTGCCAGCAGCTCGGACAGGCAAGAGACCCAGTACTTC. Encoded protein: CASSSDRQETQYF.

The chain combines TRBV9 with TRBJ1-1; 7 bases are shared with TRBD1. The CDR3 sequence is 14 residues long. The V segment lost 0 bases and the J segment 5 bases; nucleotides outside the gene matches: 4. Germline V gene lookup returns CDR1 SGDLS and CDR2 YYNGEE. The DNA of the CDR3 is TGTGCCAGCAGCGTAGGGCACAGGGGTACTGAAGCTTTCTTT. It yields the protein CASSVGHRGTEAFF.

The chain has TRBV9 and TRBJ1-1; no clear D gene. Germline values: CDR1 SGDLS, CDR2 YYNGEE. Trimming took off 0 bases at V and 1 base at J, with 10 bases between the two ends. This CDR3 is built from 15 residues. CDR3 region: CASSVGGVRNTEAFF. The CDR3 DNA reads TGTGCCAGCAGCGTAGGGGGAGTACGGAACACTGAAGCTTTCTTT.

The rearrangement joins TRBV19 to TRBJ1-5; no reliable D call. Germline V lookup: CDR1 LNHDA, CDR2 SQIVND (reference sequence). Trimming took off 3 bases at V and 0 bases at J, with 9 bases between the two ends. The CDR3 is 15 residues long. CDR3 coding DNA: TGTGCCAGTAGTATTCGACACAATAGCAATCAGCCCCAGCATTTT. Amino acid sequence: CASSIRHNSNQPQHF.

This sequence joins TRBV5-1 and TRBJ2-3, with D possibly TRBD2 on 6 matching bases. The CDR3 contains 13 residues. From germline, CDR1 is SGHRS and CDR2 YFSETQ. Between the trimmed V and J ends, which lost 2 bases and 6 bases, there was a span of 10 bases. CDR3 sequence: CASSFGLLDTQYF. DNA for the CDR3: TGCGCCAGCAGCTTCGGACTACTGGATACGCAGTATTTT.

The chain recombines TRBV9 with TRBJ1-2; a possible D gene is TRBD1 (5 bases). CDR1 SGDLS and CDR2 YYNGEE come from the germline V gene. There are 14 residues in the CDR3. V was shortened by 2 bases and J by 4 bases, with 12 bases between the two germline ends. The CDR3 spells CASSVRPGSYGYTF. The CDR3 DNA sequence: TGTGCCAGCAGCGTCAGACCAGGGTCCTATGGCTACACCTTC.

The CDR3 reads CSASSITGTGGMDTEAFF. In DNA, the CDR3 is TGCAGTGCTAGTTCAATAACCGGGACAGGGGGCATGGACACTGAAGCTTTCTTT. The chain is built from TRBV20-1 and TRBJ1-1; 12 nucleotides match TRBD1. Germline assignment: CDR1 DFQATT and CDR2 SNEGSKA (reference sequence). The trim removed 3 bases at V and 3 bases at J, leaving 14 bases unmatched. The CDR3 runs to 18 residues.

The J gene is TRBJ2-5, the V gene TRBV5-1; 10 bases line up with TRBD2. Germline loops: CDR1 SGHRS, CDR2 YFSETQ. This CDR3 is built from 15 residues. Trimming removed 7 bases from V and 4 bases from J; junction bases left unmatched: 10. For the CDR3, the DNA is TGCGCCAGCCACCCGGGACTAGCGCCGGGAGAGACCCAGTACTTC. Translation gives CASHPGLAPGETQYF.

The rearrangement joins TRBV9 to TRBJ2-2, with D tentatively TRBD2 (5 bases). V lost 3 bases and J 2 bases, leaving 14 bases between the germline ends. This CDR3 is 16 amino acids long. Germline V gene sequence: CDR1 SGDLS, CDR2 YYNGEE. The CDR3 loop reads CASSALERVNTGELFF. In DNA form, the CDR3 reads TGTGCCAGCAGCGCTCTAGAGAGGGTTAACACCGGGGAGCTGTTTTTT.

The J gene is TRBJ2-1, the V gene TRBV7-2; possible D gene TRBD2, 6 bases. Germline CDR1 is SGHTA and CDR2 is FQGNSA. The germline V and J ends were trimmed by 6 bases and 7 bases, with 16 bases remaining between them. This CDR3 region has 14 residues. CDR3 in DNA: TGTGCCAGCAGGAAAGAGCGGGTGGGTAATGAGCAGTTCTTC. This sequence encodes CASRKERVGNEQFF.